This T cell receptor beta chain was captured in a study of blood T cells in healthy people across ages. Findings and caveats of the study: The fall in TCR beta diversity per million T cells was roughly linear with age.

CDR1 and CDR2 from the germline V gene are SNHLY and FYNNEI. The CDR3 contains 16 residues. As to this clonotype: The antigen is not known. The junction departs from germline at one end; a sequencing error may be responsible.

Sample-barcoded 5' priming and a J-beta primer mix drove a second PCR of roughly 6 to 12 cycles. TCRdb re-analysed the 5' RACE reads in MiXCR, keeping a single row per CDR3 protein. The sample holds roughly 790,000 distinct CDR3 sequences, roughly two fifths seen once. The sequenced sample was blood. This TCR derives from a woman aged 55-69 years in good health. The chain uses TRBV2 and TRBJ2-1, with TRBD2 identical over 10 bases. The CDR3 here is CAGRTGTSARYNEQFF. CDR3 sequence (DNA): TGTGCCGGCAGGACCGGGACTAGCGCGCGCTACAATGAGCAGTTCTTC.